This T cell receptor beta chain is from a study of CD8 T cells in ankylosing spondylitis. CDR1 and CDR2 from the germline V gene are SEHNR and FQNEAQ (reference sequence). The V gene lost 2 bases and the J gene lost 0 bases, with 8 bases spanning the gap. CDR3 length: 16 amino acids. TCRdb reprocessed the 5' RACE reads with MiXCR, giving one entry per CDR3 protein. The data contain 200,000 to 300,000 distinct CDR3 sequences, roughly 8% of them singletons. This clonotype was seen many times. This TCR came from a female donor with ankylosing spondylitis or in good health (not recorded which). Sequencing was done on a sample of blood, either unsorted or a sorted T cell fraction (not recorded which). This chain links TRBV7-9 with TRBJ2-6; D is undetermined. The CDR3 loop is CASSLSVSSGANVLTF. The CDR3 nucleotides are TGTGCCAGCAGCTTATCGGTTAGCTCTGGGGCCAACGTCCTGACTTTC.